What follows are 25 T cell receptor beta chains derived from one specimen sequenced in a study of T cell repertoires in cytomegalovirus infection. TCRdb reprocessed the reads with MiXCR, giving one entry per CDR3 protein. There are fewer than 300,000 distinct CDR3 sequences in the sample; roughly 23% occur only once, and over 11% lies in the top ten. The specimen was PBMCs. The receptors shown here come from a human donor in good health (CMV status not recorded). Some clones in this sample may be carry-over from other donors' samples.

This clonotype was seen a handful of times. The CDR3 nucleotides read TGTGCCAGCATGTTCACGGAGACAGATACGCAGTATTTT. Translated, it gives CASMFTETDTQYF. This chain uses TRBV2 with TRBJ2-3, with D hard to call. The V and J ends lost 7 bases and 3 bases respectively, with 11 bases between them. The V gene's germline CDR1 is SNHLY and CDR2 FYNNEI. CDR3 length: 13 residues.

This clonotype was counted at least ten times. The V gene is TRBV7-9, the J gene TRBJ1-6, with 10 bases lining up with TRBD1. Germline-derived CDR1 and CDR2 are SEHNR and FQNEAQ (reference sequence). This CDR3 region has 16 residues. Trimming at V came to 5 bases and at J to 3 bases, leaving 4 bases not matched to a gene. The CDR3 sequence is CASSLGDRGYNSPLHF. The CDR3 coding sequence is TGTGCCAGCAGCCTCGGGGACAGGGGCTATAATTCACCCCTCCACTTT. Full variable domain (rest looked up from reference TRBV7-9 and TRBJ1-6): DTGVSQNPRHKITKRGQNVTFRCDPISEHNRLYWYRQTLGQGPEFLTYFQNEAQLEKSRLLSDRFSAERPKGSFSTLEIQRTEQGDSAMYLCASSLGDRGYNSPLHFGNGTRLTVT.

The rearrangement links TRBV7-2 to TRBJ2-3, with no clear D. Germline CDR1 and CDR2: SGHTA and FQGNSA. The CDR3 totals 14 residues. V shed 5 bases and J shed 1 base, with 10 bases lying between them. As DNA, the CDR3 is TGTGCCAGCAGCGCAAATGGGGGCACAGATACGCAGTATTTT. This sequence encodes CASSANGGTDTQYF.

V and J are TRBV15 and TRBJ2-3; the match to TRBD2 covers 8 bases. J was trimmed by 2 bases and V by 2 bases; bases with no gene match: 9. The length of the CDR3 is 17 residues. Germline V lookup: CDR1 LNHNV, CDR2 YYDKDF (reference sequence). The DNA for the CDR3 is TGTGCCACCAGCAGAAGCCCCGGGGGGGCGGACACAGATACGCAGTATTTT. This encodes CATSRSPGGADTDTQYF.

This clonotype was detected ten times or more. The chain joins TRBV7-2 to TRBJ2-3, with 10 bases aligning to TRBD1. Looked up from germline, CDR1 is SGHTA and CDR2 is FQGNSA. The CDR3 has 16 amino acids. V lost 7 bases to trimming and J lost 0 bases; unmatched junction nucleotides: 7. Here the CDR3 DNA reads TGTGCCAGCACCATGACAGGGGGCTTAAGCACAGATACGCAGTATTTT. Its translation is CASTMTGGLSTDTQYF.

This clonotype was observed at least ten times. This chain connects TRBV7-2 to TRBJ2-4; 11 bases are shared with TRBD1. The trim removed 1 base at V and 2 bases at J, leaving 4 bases unmatched. CDR3 length equals 17 residues. Germline V CDR1 and CDR2: SGHTA, FQGNSA. The CDR3 sequence is CASSLEGTGGTKNIQYF. CDR3 coding DNA: TGTGCCAGCAGCTTAGAGGGGACAGGGGGTACCAAAAACATTCAGTACTTC.

This clonotype came up many times. The rearrangement joins TRBV7-2 to TRBJ2-3; no reliable D call. The CDR3 loop spans 15 amino acids. Germline CDR1 reads SGHTA; CDR2 reads FQGNSA. The V gene lost 2 bases and the J gene lost 5 bases, with 14 bases spanning the gap. The CDR3 DNA is TGTGCCAGCAGCTTAAACGGACCAATCGGAGATACGCAGTATTTT. It is translated as CASSLNGPIGDTQYF. Complete variable domain (other parts from reference TRBV7-2 and TRBJ2-3): GAGVSQSPSNKVTEKGKDVELRCDPISGHTALYWYRQSLGQGLEFLIYFQGNSAPDKSGLPSDRFSAERTGGSVSTLTIQRTQQEDSAVYLCASSLNGPIGDTQYFGPGTRLTVL.

This clonotype showed up many times. This chain joins TRBV5-1 and TRBJ1-1; D is possibly TRBD1 (5 bases). The CDR3 covers 13 residues. Per germline, CDR1 SGHRS and CDR2 YFSETQ. Trimming removed 4 bases from V and 4 bases from J, with 11 bases in between. The CDR3 reads CASSPGTSTEAFF. The DNA for the CDR3 is TGCGCCAGCAGCCCCGGGACCTCCACTGAAGCTTTCTTT.

The chain has TRBV27 and TRBJ2-7; 10 bases are a match to TRBD2. The length of the CDR3 is 16 residues. Germline V gives CDR1 MNHEY, CDR2 SMNVEV (reference sequence). J was trimmed by 4 bases and V by 3 bases; bases with no gene match: 9. CDR3 sequence reads: CASSFRLAGENYEQYF. CDR3 nucleotides: TGTGCCAGCAGTTTCCGGCTAGCGGGAGAGAATTACGAGCAGTACTTC.

The V gene is TRBV7-8, the J gene TRBJ2-7; 11 nucleotides match TRBD2. After removal of 4 bases from V and 7 bases from J, the junction contained 9 bases not matched to a gene. The germline V gene has CDR1 SGHVS and CDR2 FQNEAQ. This CDR3 is 15 amino acids long. This CDR3 is CASSSPIAGGGEQYF. CDR3 in DNA: TGTGCCAGCAGCTCACCTATAGCGGGGGGGGGGGAGCAGTACTTC.

This clonotype appeared many times. The CDR3 loop is CASSFRTGGTGELFF. CDR3 coding DNA: TGTGCCAGCAGCTTCCGGACAGGGGGCACCGGGGAGCTGTTTTTT. The V call is TRBV11-2, the J call TRBJ2-2; 10 bases match TRBD1. The CDR3 extends over 15 amino acids. V was clipped by 3 bases and J by 4 bases; unmatched bases: 2. Per germline, CDR1 SGHAT and CDR2 FQNNGV.

This clonotype was detected a few times. J is TRBJ2-3 and V is TRBV20-1; 7 bases match TRBD1. Germline CDR1 and CDR2: DFQATT and SNEGSKA (reference sequence). V trimming: 5 bases; J trimming: 0 bases; junction bases outside the gene matches: 5. The CDR3 length is 14 residues. The CDR3 DNA is TGCAGTGCTGGGGGACAGATTAGCACAGATACGCAGTATTTT. The encoded protein is CSAGGQISTDTQYF.

This clonotype was recorded at least ten times. This chain links TRBV28 with TRBJ1-1, with D unresolved. The germline V gene has CDR1 MDHEN and CDR2 SYDVKM. This CDR3 spans 11 amino acids. The V gene lost 4 bases and the J gene lost 5 bases, with 5 bases spanning the gap. This chain's CDR3 is CASSSSTEAFF. The DNA of the CDR3 is TGTGCCAGCAGTTCCTCGACTGAAGCTTTCTTT.

This clonotype was recorded at least ten times. V gene TRBV7-2 combines with J gene TRBJ2-1, with 11 bases fitting TRBD2. The CDR3 loop spans 17 amino acids. J was trimmed by 7 bases and V by 3 bases; bases with no gene match: 11. CDR1 and CDR2 (germline): SGHTA, FQGNSA. CDR3 bases: TGTGCCAGCAGCTTCACGGGGTTAACTAGCGGGAGAAATGAGCAGTTCTTC. As protein: CASSFTGLTSGRNEQFF.

This chain uses TRBV20-1 with TRBJ2-1, with 8 bases matching TRBD1. V shed 0 bases and J 4 bases; nucleotides not matched to a gene: 14. This CDR3 is built from 18 residues. The germline V gene encodes CDR1 DFQATT and CDR2 SNEGSKA (reference sequence). This CDR3 reads CSARDRLQGASIYNEQFF. The CDR3 bases are TGCAGTGCTAGAGATCGGTTGCAGGGGGCCTCCATTTACAATGAGCAGTTCTTC.

The chain joins TRBV7-6 to TRBJ2-3; 10 bases align to TRBD1. Per the germline V gene, CDR1 is SGHVS and CDR2 is FNYEAQ. The CDR3 has 14 amino acids. J lost 6 bases, V lost 5 bases, and 5 bases had no gene match. The CDR3 sequence: CASSLGTGEDTQYF. The CDR3 DNA reads as TGTGCCAGCAGCCTTGGGACAGGGGAGGATACGCAGTATTTT.

The gene calls are TRBV28 and TRBJ2-3; D remains unclear. The CDR3 is made up of 12 amino acids. The V end was cut by 7 bases, the J end by 1 base, with 6 bases between. CDR1 is MDHEN and CDR2 is SYDVKM in the germline V gene. Written as DNA, the CDR3 is TGTGCCAGCATAGGTGGCACAGATACGCAGTATTTT. It yields the protein CASIGGTDTQYF.

The chain has TRBV5-1 and TRBJ1-1; D might be TRBD1 (5 bases). CDR1 is SGHRS, CDR2 YFSETQ, per germline. Trimming took 0 bases from V and 0 from J, leaving 9 bases between them. This CDR3 contains 15 residues. CDR3 loop: CASSLETGMNTEAFF. The CDR3 region has the DNA TGCGCCAGCAGCTTGGAAACAGGTATGAACACTGAAGCTTTCTTT.

This clonotype has more than one count but fewer than ten. The chain joins TRBV7-2 to TRBJ1-1; D gene unclear. Germline CDR1 is SGHTA and CDR2 is FQGNSA. V lost 5 bases and J lost 10, with 14 bases in between. CDR3 length equals 12 residues. DNA of the CDR3: TGTGCCAGCAGCCCATCTGTTGGTAGAGCTTTCTTT. It specifies CASSPSVGRAFF.

The CDR3 is CASRTSALGSYEQYV. CDR3 bases: TGTGCCAGCAGAACTAGCGCGTTGGGGTCCTACGAGCAGTACGTC. The J gene is TRBJ2-7, the V gene TRBV6-8; 7 bases line up with TRBD2. The J segment lost 1 base and the V segment lost 6 bases, leaving 9 bases of the junction unmatched. The CDR3 sequence is 15 residues long. The germline V gene encodes CDR1 MNHGY and CDR2 SAAAGT.

This sequence joins TRBV12-3 or TRBV12-4 and TRBJ2-5, with 16 bases aligning to TRBD2. The CDR3 length is 17 residues. The J segment lost 5 bases and the V segment lost 5 bases, leaving 8 bases of the junction unmatched. CDR3 loop: CASSRGLAGGPEETQYF. CDR3 nucleotide sequence: TGTGCCAGCAGTCGGGGACTAGCGGGAGGGCCTGAGGAGACCCAGTACTTC.

This chain joins TRBV20-1 and TRBJ1-5; no clear D gene. The germline CDR1 and CDR2 sequences are DFQATT and SNEGSKA (reference sequence). V lost 3 bases, J lost 0 bases, and 9 bases lay in between. CDR3 length: 14 amino acids. The CDR3 nucleotides read TGCAGTGCTAGTCGGGGTCCTAGCAATCAGCCCCAGCATTTT. Translated, it gives CSASRGPSNQPQHF.

This clonotype was observed a handful of times. CDR3 loop: CASSLGQGFTEAFF. The CDR3 DNA follows: TGTGCCAGCAGTTTAGGGCAGGGTTTCACTGAAGCTTTCTTT. The chain recombines TRBV12-3 or TRBV12-4 with TRBJ1-1, with a weak D call TRBD1 (5 bases). Trimming removed 1 base from V and 4 bases from J, with 10 bases in between. This CDR3 comprises 14 residues.

The chain couples TRBV7-2 to TRBJ2-1; 9 bases align to TRBD1. J lost 8 bases, V lost 5 bases, and 10 bases had no gene match. Germline-derived CDR1 and CDR2 are SGHTA and FQGNSA. The CDR3 covers 15 residues. The CDR3 is CASSQPGQGKYEQFF. CDR3 nucleotides: TGTGCCAGCAGCCAGCCGGGACAGGGTAAATATGAGCAGTTCTTC.

The chain couples TRBV28 to TRBJ1-6, with no clear D. In germline, CDR1 is MDHEN, CDR2 SYDVKM. The germline V and J ends were trimmed by 5 bases and 12 bases, with 11 bases remaining between them. CDR3 length: 12 amino acids. CDR3 sequence: CASSTPAVPLHF. Here the CDR3 DNA reads TGTGCCAGCAGTACCCCGGCGGTACCCCTCCACTTT.